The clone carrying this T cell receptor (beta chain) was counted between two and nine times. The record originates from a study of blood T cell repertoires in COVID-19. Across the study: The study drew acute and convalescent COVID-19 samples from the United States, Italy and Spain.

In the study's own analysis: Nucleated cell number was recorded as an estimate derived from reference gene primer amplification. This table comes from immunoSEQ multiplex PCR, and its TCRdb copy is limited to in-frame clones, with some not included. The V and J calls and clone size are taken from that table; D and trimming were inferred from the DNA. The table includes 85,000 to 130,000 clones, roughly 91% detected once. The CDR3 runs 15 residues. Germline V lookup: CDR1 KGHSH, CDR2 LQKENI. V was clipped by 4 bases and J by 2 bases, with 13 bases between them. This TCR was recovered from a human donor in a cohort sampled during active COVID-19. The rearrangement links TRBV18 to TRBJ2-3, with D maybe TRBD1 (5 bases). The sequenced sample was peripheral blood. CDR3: CASSLDSPLTDTQYF. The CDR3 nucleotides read TGTGCCAGCTCACTTGACAGTCCCCTCACAGATACGCAGTATTTT.